This entry lists 6 T cell receptor beta chains sequenced from one sample in a study of CD8+ T cells in alopecia areata. Isolated RNA was reverse transcribed into cDNA used as the sequencing template. Profiling relied on immunoSEQ multiplex PCR, and the TCRdb table lists in-frame clones only, not all of them. The sample includes some 170,000 clones, about 54% of them seen just once. Treatment noted: oral pan-JAK inhibitor, 5-10 mg twice daily. Sequences were derived from CD4+ T cells sorted from blood, sampled at approximately week 60, from a patient treated with tofacitinib. The source is a human donor with alopecia areata.

V gene TRBV4-2 combines with J gene TRBJ2-7, with 8 bases aligning to TRBD1. Germline V lookup: CDR1 LGHNA, CDR2 YNFKEQ. The CDR3 has 15 residues. V lost 1 base and J lost 3; bases outside the gene matches: 5. CDR3: CASSQGQGPFYEQYF. In nucleotides, the CDR3 is TGTGCCAGCAGCCAAGGACAGGGGCCCTTCTACGAGCAGTACTTC.

V and J are TRBV30 and TRBJ1-1, with TRBD1 matching over 8 bases. J gave up 4 bases and V 2 bases, and 6 bases lay outside the gene matches. CDR3 length equals 14 residues. Germline loops: CDR1 GTSNPN, CDR2 SVGIG (reference sequence). The CDR3: CAWSRPGGFTEAFF. The CDR3 coding sequence is TGTGCCTGGAGTCGTCCAGGGGGCTTCACTGAAGCTTTCTTT.

The rearrangement uses TRBV4-1 and TRBJ2-5, with D maybe TRBD1 (6 bases). V lost 1 base, J lost 0 bases, and 9 bases lay in between. In germline, CDR1 is MGHRA, CDR2 YSYEKL. The CDR3 consists of 15 residues. The CDR3 nucleotides are TGCGCCAGCAGCCAAGGAGGGGGAAACCAAGAGACCCAGTACTTC. Amino acid sequence: CASSQGGGNQETQYF.

This clone was picked up a small number of times. A read error may account for a junction end that differs from germline. The V and J genes are TRBV7-7 and TRBJ2-3; the D is unclear. Germline V gene lookup returns CDR1 SSHAT and CDR2 FNYEAQ (reference sequence). The CDR3 covers 13 residues. The CDR3 is CASSFHLADTQYF. The CDR3 DNA reads TGTGCTAGCAGCTTTCACCTGGCAGATACGCAGTATTTT.

This chain uses TRBV2 with TRBJ2-1; no clear D. This CDR3 contains 14 residues. V shed 7 bases and J shed 8 bases, with 18 bases lying between them. Per the germline V gene, CDR1 is SNHLY and CDR2 is FYNNEI. The CDR3 reads CASTQTGPGYEQFF. CDR3 DNA: TGTGCCAGCACCCAGACTGGACCTGGCTATGAGCAGTTCTTC.

This rearrangement joins TRBV7-2 to TRBJ2-7, with 7 bases lining up with TRBD2. V lost 4 bases and J lost 2; bases outside the gene matches: 14. Germline V CDR1 and CDR2: SGHTA, FQGNSA. The CDR3 loop spans 17 amino acids. The CDR3 coding sequence is TGTGCCAGCAGCTCGATCTCTAGCGGAGTCCCTACCTACGAGCAGTACTTC. Protein product: CASSSISSGVPTYEQYF.